Shown below are 14 T cell receptor beta chains from a single sample sequenced in a study of CD8 T cells in Susac syndrome. Random hexamers were used to reverse transcribe an amount of roughly 0.45 to 1 ug RNA. TCRdb redid the calling of the immunoSEQ multiplex PCR reads with MiXCR, one entry per CDR3 protein. The sample contains some 170,000 distinct CDR3 sequences, 94% of which appear only once. The sequencing sample was made of CD4+ T cells from PBMCs. The receptors derive from a human donor with multiple sclerosis.

This clonotype showed up just once. V is TRBV3-1 and J is TRBJ2-1; D is uncertain. The CDR3 is made up of 13 amino acids. Germline values: CDR1 LGHDT, CDR2 YNNKEL (reference sequence). Trimming left V 1 base short and J 4 bases short, with 5 bases between. CDR3 residues: CASSQGRYNEQFF. CDR3 DNA: TGTGCCAGCAGCCAAGGGCGATACAATGAGCAGTTCTTC.

The gene calls are TRBV2 and TRBJ2-3; 11 nucleotides agree with TRBD1. CDR1 and CDR2 (germline): SNHLY, FYNNEI. The V segment lost 5 bases and the J segment 6 bases; nucleotides outside the gene matches: 7. This CDR3 has 15 amino acids. The CDR3 bases are TGTGCCAGCAGTTGGACAGGGGGCATGGAGGATACGCAGTATTTT. Its translation: CASSWTGGMEDTQYF.

V gene TRBV11-2 combines with J gene TRBJ2-3, with D perhaps TRBD1 (5 bases). The length of the CDR3 is 16 residues. The germline V and J ends were trimmed by 5 bases and 6 bases, with 21 bases remaining between them. Germline lookup yields CDR1 SGHAT and CDR2 FQNNGV. As DNA, the CDR3 is TGTGCCAGCAGCGTGGGGCTAGACCTACTCTCGGATACGCAGTATTTT. Translating gives CASSVGLDLLSDTQYF. Drawing the rest from reference TRBV11-2 and TRBJ2-3, the complete variable domain is EAGVAQSPRYKIIEKRQSVAFWCNPISGHATLYWYQQILGQGPKLLIQFQNNGVVDDSQLPKDRFSAERLKGVDSTLKIQPAKLEDSAVYLCASSVGLDLLSDTQYFGPGTRLTVL.

The chain employs TRBV27 and TRBJ2-7, with D maybe TRBD1 (5 bases). Trimming stripped 5 bases from V and 0 bases from J, with 11 bases between. The CDR3 covers 14 residues. The germline CDR1 and CDR2 sequences are MNHEY and SMNVEV (reference sequence). The CDR3 DNA is TGTGCCAGCAGTACCGGACACACCTCCTACGAGCAGTACTTC. It translates to CASSTGHTSYEQYF.

The rearrangement joins TRBV21-1 to TRBJ2-2; TRBD1, as called in the table, went unchecked against the DNA. TRBV21-1 is described as a pseudogene. The CDR3 is made up of 15 amino acids. In DNA, the CDR3 is TGTGCCAGCAGCAATTCGACTGGGGACACCGGGGAGCTGTTTTTT. As protein: CASSNSTGDTGELFF.

The chain links TRBV7-2 to TRBJ2-1, with D possibly TRBD1 on 6 matching bases. Deletions cut 0 bases from V and 2 bases from J, with 8 bases between. Germline CDR1 SGHTA, CDR2 FQGNSA. The CDR3 is 15 residues long. CDR3 DNA: TGTGCCAGCAGCTTAGCGGGGGCCGCCTACAATGAGCAGTTCTTC. This gives the protein CASSLAGAAYNEQFF.

This clonotype was seen once. This rearrangement joins TRBV7-9 to TRBJ1-1; 7 bases fit TRBD1. The CDR3 runs to 13 residues. Germline lookup yields CDR1 SEHNR and CDR2 FQNEAQ (reference sequence). The V gene end was trimmed by 2 bases and the J gene end by 4 bases; junction bases not matched to a gene: 1. Here the CDR3 DNA reads TGTGCCAGCAGCTTATACAGGGGCACTGAAGCTTTCTTT. Translating gives CASSLYRGTEAFF.

V usage is TRBV24-1 and J usage is TRBJ2-3, with a tentative D call TRBD2 (5 bases). Per the germline V gene, CDR1 is KGHDR and CDR2 is SFDVKD. The V end lost 3 bases, the J end lost 7 bases, and 13 bases lay between the germline ends. This CDR3 contains 14 residues. The CDR3 nucleotides are TGTGCCACCAGTGATCCATCCTCGGGGAATACGCAGTATTTT. Its protein is CATSDPSSGNTQYF.

The chain links TRBV7-9 to TRBJ1-3; D call uncertain. This CDR3 has 14 amino acids. CDR1 and CDR2 from the germline V gene are SEHNR and FQNEAQ (reference sequence). The V gene lost 5 bases and the J gene lost 0 bases, with 8 bases spanning the gap. The CDR3, as DNA: TGTGCCAGCAGCCCACAGAACTCTGGAAACACCATATATTTT. The encoded protein is CASSPQNSGNTIYF.

The chain employs TRBV20-1 and TRBJ1-1; TRBD1 matches at 7 bases. This CDR3 comprises 14 residues. Germline CDR1 is DFQATT and CDR2 is SNEGSKA (reference sequence). V was pared by 1 base and J by 8 bases, with 10 bases of the junction left unmatched. The DNA for the CDR3 is TGCAGTGCTAGAGTTCAGGGGGTCGGCCAGGAAGCTTTCTTT. It yields the protein CSARVQGVGQEAFF.

The chain employs TRBV12-5 and TRBJ2-7; 9 nucleotides agree with TRBD1. Germline V gene data show CDR1 as LGHNT and CDR2 as FRNRAP. Trimming at V came to 5 bases and at J to 2 bases, leaving 4 bases not matched to a gene. The CDR3 runs to 14 residues. The CDR3, as DNA: TGTGCTAGTGGTAAAAGACAGGGGGCCTACGAGCAGTACTTC. It is translated as CASGKRQGAYEQYF. Full variable domain (missing parts from reference TRBV12-5 and TRBJ2-7): DARVTQTPRHKVTEMGQEVTMRCQPILGHNTVFWYRQTMMQGLELLAYFRNRAPLDDSGMPKDRFSAEMPDATLATLKIQPSEPRDSAVYFCASGKRQGAYEQYFGPGTRLTVT.

The chain links TRBV12-3 or TRBV12-4 to TRBJ2-1; 8 bases agree with TRBD2. The V and J ends lost 5 bases and 10 bases, in that order; junction bases with no gene match: 10. The CDR3 is made up of 14 amino acids. CDR3 nucleotides: TGTGCCAGCAGTGGTGGACTAGCAGGAAGGGAGCAGTTCTTC. Protein product: CASSGGLAGREQFF.

The chain recombines TRBV10-3 with TRBJ2-2; D is ambiguous. This CDR3 contains 13 residues. The ends were cut back, 6 bases at V and 6 bases at J, with 11 bases in the middle. CDR1 is ENHRY, CDR2 SYGVKD, per germline. The CDR3 DNA sequence: TGTGCCATCAGGCCTGCCGTGGCCGGGGAGCTGTTTTTT. Protein: CAIRPAVAGELFF.

The chain employs TRBV13 and TRBJ2-5, with TRBD2 identical over 11 bases. Trimming took 5 bases from V and 3 from J; bases not matched to a gene: 2. CDR1 PRHDT and CDR2 FYEKMQ come from the germline V gene (reference sequence). CDR3 length: 14 residues. CDR3 nucleotides: TGTGCCAGCAGCACGGGACTAGCGGAAGAGACCCAGTACTTC. It yields the protein CASSTGLAEETQYF. The whole variable domain, filled in from reference TRBV13 and TRBJ2-5, reads AAGVIQSPRHLIKEKRETATLKCYPIPRHDTVYWYQQGPGQDPQFLISFYEKMQSDKGSIPDRFSAQQFSDYHSELNMSSLELGDSALYFCASSTGLAEETQYFGPGTRLLVL.